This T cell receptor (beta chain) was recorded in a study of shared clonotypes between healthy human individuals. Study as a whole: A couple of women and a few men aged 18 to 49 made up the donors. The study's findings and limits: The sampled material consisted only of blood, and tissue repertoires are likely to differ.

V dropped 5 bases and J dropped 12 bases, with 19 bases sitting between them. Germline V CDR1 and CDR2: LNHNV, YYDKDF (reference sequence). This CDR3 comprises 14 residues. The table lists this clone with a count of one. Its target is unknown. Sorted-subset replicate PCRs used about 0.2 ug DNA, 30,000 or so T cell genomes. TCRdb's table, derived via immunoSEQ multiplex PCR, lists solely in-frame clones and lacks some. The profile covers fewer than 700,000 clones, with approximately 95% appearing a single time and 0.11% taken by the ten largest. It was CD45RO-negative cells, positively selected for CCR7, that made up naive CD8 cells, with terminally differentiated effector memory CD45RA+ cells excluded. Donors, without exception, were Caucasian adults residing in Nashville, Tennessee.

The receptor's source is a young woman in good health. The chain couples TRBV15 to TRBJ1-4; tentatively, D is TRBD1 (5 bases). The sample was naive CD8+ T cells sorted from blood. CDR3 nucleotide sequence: TGTGCCACCAGCCCCGTGGAGGAGCCGGGGCAACTGTTTTTT. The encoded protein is CATSPVEEPGQLFF.